The rows below give T cell receptor beta chains drawn from one sample of a study of blood T cell repertoires in COVID-19. This table comes from immunoSEQ multiplex PCR, and its TCRdb copy is limited to in-frame clones, with some not included. This sample has about 270,000 clones; roughly 91% occur once, and the top ten carry less than 2%. Source material: PBMCs or T cells enriched from blood (not recorded which). The receptors were sampled from a woman in her sixties or seventies who had recovered from COVID-19. CDR3s include the opening cysteine and the closing phenylalanine or tryptophan. The order of the fields is V gene, CDR3 length, J gene, D gene, clone size, CDR3 protein, CDR3 DNA. A D gene is named only where the DNA matches it firmly. For some rows the clone size is stated as once, few or many, or as a class when expanded; others skip it.

TRBV29-1,14,TRBJ2-2,NA,once,CSVVAELDTGELFF,TGCAGCGTTGTAGCGGAGCTTGACACCGGGGAGCTGTTTTTT
TRBV5-4,13,TRBJ1-2,NA,NA,CASSLGTGYGYTF,TGTGCCAGCAGCTTGGGAACAGGGTATGGCTACACCTTC
TRBV7-8,16,TRBJ2-1,NA,NA,CASSFGGAGPYNEQFF,TGTGCCAGCAGCTTTGGAGGAGCGGGCCCCTACAATGAGCAGTTCTTC
TRBV5-1,13,TRBJ2-1,TRBD2,NA,CASSEREASEQFF,TGCGCCAGCAGCGAGCGGGAGGCGAGTGAGCAGTTCTTC
TRBV18,12,TRBJ2-5,NA,NA,CASSRQEETQYF,TGTGCCAGCTCACGACAGGAAGAGACCCAGTACTTC
TRBV11-3,16,TRBJ1-3,NA,once,CASSFAGLSSGNTIYF,TGTGCCAGCAGCTTCGCAGGTTTGTCGTCTGGAAACACCATATATTTT
TRBV3-1/TRBV3-2,16,TRBJ2-3,TRBD2,NA,CASSGLAWGGTDTQYF,TGTGCCAGCAGTGGACTAGCGTGGGGTGGCACAGATACGCAGTATTTT
TRBV11-3,18,TRBJ2-1,NA,NA,CASSLDWGGAGGFNEQFF,TGTGCCAGCAGCTTAGATTGGGGCGGAGCGGGTGGGTTTAATGAGCAGTTCTTC
TRBV10-2,13,TRBJ2-7,TRBD1,few,CASSRTGVYEQYF,TGCGCCAGCTCGAGGACAGGGGTATACGAGCAGTACTTC
TRBV7-3,12,TRBJ2-7,TRBD1,NA,CASSPQGNEQYF,TGTGCCAGCAGCCCACAGGGGAACGAGCAGTACTTC
TRBV28,13,TRBJ1-2,TRBD1,NA,CASDPGQGLGYTF,TGTGCCAGCGACCCGGGACAGGGCCTAGGCTACACCTTC
TRBV28,17,TRBJ2-1,NA,NA,CASSSSPRADSYNEQFF,TGTGCCAGCAGTTCTTCCCCCCGAGCGGACTCCTACAATGAGCAGTTCTTC
TRBV9,19,TRBJ1-4,TRBD1,NA,CASSVGGLGQGLPNEKLFF,TGTGCCAGCAGCGTAGGGGGTCTGGGACAGGGGTTACCTAATGAAAAACTGTTTTTT
TRBV10-3,16,TRBJ2-3,NA,NA,CAIKSAGEKSTDTQYF,TGTGCCATCAAGTCCGCGGGCGAGAAAAGCACAGATACGCAGTATTTT
TRBV5-4,15,TRBJ1-1,TRBD1,NA,CASSLALGGVTEAFF,TGTGCCAGCAGCTTGGCCTTAGGGGGCGTCACTGAAGCTTTCTTT
TRBV5-1,16,TRBJ2-1,TRBD1,once,CASSLEGGPRGDEQFF,TGCGCCAGCAGCTTGGAAGGGGGCCCGCGAGGGGATGAGCAGTTCTTC
TRBV5-1,14,TRBJ2-2,NA,NA,CVSMWEADTGELFF,TGCGTCAGCATGTGGGAGGCGGACACCGGGGAGCTGTTTTTT
TRBV7-9,15,TRBJ2-7,TRBD1,NA,CASSTRQGASYEQYF,TGTGCCAGCAGCACCCGACAGGGGGCCTCCTACGAGCAGTACTTC
TRBV12-3/TRBV12-4,13,TRBJ1-1,NA,once,CASSPGGYTEAFF,TGTGCCAGCAGTCCCGGGGGTTATACTGAAGCTTTCTTT
TRBV28,14,TRBJ1-2,TRBD1,NA,CASRQGQTLYGYTF,TGTGCCAGCCGCCAGGGACAGACTCTATATGGCTACACCTTC
TRBV7-3,14,TRBJ2-2,TRBD2,NA,CASSPSGNTGELFF,TGTGCCAGCAGCCCTAGCGGGAACACCGGGGAGCTGTTTTTT
TRBV19,15,TRBJ1-2,TRBD1,few,CASSIGQGGDYGYTF,TGTGCCAGTAGTATAGGACAGGGAGGTGACTATGGCTACACCTTC
TRBV3-1/TRBV3-2,13,TRBJ1-2,NA,NA,CASSTQGTYGYTF,TGTGCCAGCAGCACTCAGGGGACCTATGGCTACACCTTC
TRBV29-1,17,TRBJ2-1,TRBD2,few,CSVDPRTSGKHYNEQFF,TGCAGCGTTGACCCACGGACTAGCGGAAAACACTACAATGAGCAGTTCTTC
TRBV4-1,15,TRBJ2-2,NA,few,CASSQDRGRNGELFF,TGCGCCAGCAGCCAAGATAGAGGAAGGAACGGGGAGCTGTTTTTT
TRBV5-6,13,TRBJ2-1,TRBD1,NA,CASSSGQGYEQFF,TGTGCCAGCAGCTCCGGACAGGGCTATGAGCAGTTCTTC
TRBV11-3,13,TRBJ2-1,NA,NA,CASSGGWGNEQFF,TGTGCCAGCAGCGGGGGGTGGGGCAATGAGCAGTTCTTC
TRBV5-1,15,TRBJ2-7,TRBD1,NA,CASSSSPGQAGEQYF,TGCGCCAGCAGCTCCTCCCCGGGACAGGCCGGGGAGCAGTACTTC
TRBV7-9,12,TRBJ1-3,NA,NA,CASSSQGNTIYF,TGTGCCAGCAGCTCTCAGGGAAACACCATATATTTT
TRBV7-6,18,TRBJ2-1,TRBD2,NA,CASSSQRGGPNAYNEQFF,TGTGCCAGCAGCTCCCAGCGGGGAGGGCCTAACGCCTACAATGAGCAGTTCTTC
TRBV21-1,14,TRBJ2-2,NA,NA,CASSILSGAGELFF,TGTGCCAGCAGCATCCTTTCGGGGGCCGGGGAGCTGTTTTTT
TRBV6-2/TRBV6-3,14,TRBJ2-1,NA,NA,CASSSGSEYNEQFF,TGTGCCAGCAGTTCCGGGAGCGAGTACAATGAGCAGTTCTTC
TRBV9,13,TRBJ1-2,NA,NA,CASSYRTDYGYTF,TGTGCCAGCAGCTACCGGACAGACTATGGCTACACCTTC
TRBV2,13,TRBJ2-1,NA,NA,CASSEWVWDSVFF,TGTGCCAGCAGTGAGTGGGTTTGGGACTCCGTCTTCTTC
TRBV5-1,14,TRBJ2-7,NA,NA,CASSLVGQSYEQYF,TGCGCCAGCAGCTTGGTTGGTCAGTCCTACGAGCAGTACTTC
TRBV6-5,14,TRBJ2-7,NA,once,CASSPAGSTYEQYF,TGTGCCAGCAGCCCCGCCGGGTCAACCTACGAGCAGTACTTC
TRBV10-3,15,TRBJ2-7,NA,once,CAISERGQGGDEQYF,TGTGCCATCAGCGAACGCGGACAGGGAGGGGACGAGCAGTACTTC
TRBV14,14,TRBJ1-1,NA,NA,CASSQQVFNTEAFF,TGTGCCAGCAGCCAACAGGTCTTTAACACTGAAGCTTTCTTT
TRBV2,14,TRBJ1-1,TRBD1,NA,CASSGTGWSTEAFF,TGTGCCAGCAGCGGGACAGGGTGGTCGACTGAAGCTTTCTTT
TRBV3-1/TRBV3-2,13,TRBJ2-3,NA,NA,CASSQVLTDTQYF,TGTGCCAGCAGCCAAGTTCTCACAGATACGCAGTATTTT
TRBV19,17,TRBJ2-1,NA,NA,CASSIIPRGGGHNEQFF,TGTGCCAGTAGTATAATCCCCCGGGGCGGGGGCCACAATGAGCAGTTCTTC
TRBV9,15,TRBJ2-7,NA,NA,CASSVGDNLPSEQYF,TGTGCCAGCAGCGTAGGGGACAACCTCCCGTCCGAGCAGTACTTC
TRBV2,13,TRBJ2-3,TRBD2,NA,CASGLAGTDTQYF,TGTGCCAGCGGACTAGCGGGCACAGATACGCAGTATTTT
TRBV10-3,14,TRBJ1-2,NA,NA,CAISDPRGSYGYTF,TGTGCCATCAGTGATCCCAGGGGCAGCTATGGCTACACCTTC